The present entry profiles one T cell receptor beta chain with its context. Amplified TCR beta CDR3 regions derived from RNA transcripts. The HTBI primer set served for first-round RT-PCR of the TCR CDR3. Via MiXCR, TCRdb re-called the multiplex PCR reads, giving one row per CDR3 protein. The sample includes over 550,000 distinct CDR3 sequences, about a sixth of them seen just once. This sample is drawn from a study of T cells in Graves' hyperthyroidism and ophthalmopathy. The receptor's source is a woman aged 18-29 years with Graves' hyperthyroidism. The sample was blood.

The CDR3 nucleotides read TGTGCCAGCAGTTTCGGGGGGAGGGCCAAAAACATTCAGTACTTC. Amino acids: CASSFGGRAKNIQYF. The J gene is TRBJ2-4, the V gene TRBV28; 7 bases fit TRBD2. Germline loops: CDR1 MDHEN, CDR2 SYDVKM. The V and J ends lost 3 bases and 1 base, in that order; junction bases with no gene match: 3. The CDR3 is 15 residues long.